This entry lists 10 T cell receptor beta chains sequenced from one sample in a study of response to subunit inactivated influenza vaccine. One entry per CDR3 protein, called by TCRdb with MiXCR from the RT-PCR reads. The table records 610,000 or so distinct CDR3 sequences, 14% of them present only once. Sequenced material: PBMCs from blood, taken roughly 13 days after vaccination. These receptors all come from a man aged 50-59 years who received an inactivated influenza vaccine.

The V gene is TRBV5-1, the J gene TRBJ2-3; D is unclear. The CDR3 runs to 12 residues. The germline V gene encodes CDR1 SGHRS and CDR2 YFSETQ. V lost 4 bases, J lost 6 bases, and 9 bases lay in between. CDR3 residues: CASSPSLDTQYF. The CDR3 DNA sequence: TGCGCCAGCAGCCCGAGCTTGGATACGCAGTATTTT.

This clonotype came up a few times. The chain joins TRBV4-2 to TRBJ2-5; D not certain. Germline V CDR1 and CDR2: LGHNA, YNFKEQ. The CDR3 is made up of 15 amino acids. Trimming shortened V by 0 bases and J by 1 base, and 9 bases separated the two germline ends. The DNA for the CDR3 is TGTGCCAGCAGCCAAGATCCCGTGCTCCAAGAGACCCAGTACTTC. Translation: CASSQDPVLQETQYF.

This clonotype was observed at least ten times. The gene calls are TRBV11-2 and TRBJ2-7, with 7 positions matching TRBD1. The CDR3 has 14 amino acids. The germline V gene encodes CDR1 SGHAT and CDR2 FQNNGV. V gave up 5 bases and J gave up 3 bases; unmatched junction bases: 7. This CDR3 is CASSHNTGVYEQYF. The CDR3 nucleotides are TGTGCCAGCAGCCACAATACAGGGGTCTACGAGCAGTACTTC.

This chain connects TRBV19 to TRBJ2-2; unclear D gene. V lost 3 bases, J lost 2 bases, and 7 bases lay in between. The V gene's germline CDR1 is LNHDA and CDR2 SQIVND (reference sequence). This CDR3 region has 14 residues. The CDR3 DNA reads TGTGCCAGTAGTATGAGCACCAACACCGGGGAGCTGTTTTTT. This codes for CASSMSTNTGELFF.

The chain is built from TRBV23-1 and TRBJ2-5; D perhaps matches TRBD1 (5 bases). Being an ORF, TRBV23-1 has a function that is uncertain. The V and J ends lost 6 bases and 2 bases respectively, with 13 bases between them. This CDR3 spans 14 amino acids. DNA for the CDR3: TGCGCCAGCAGAGGACACATCACTCAAGAGACCCAGTACTTC. Translating it yields CASRGHITQETQYF.

This clonotype has more than one count but fewer than ten. The chain uses TRBV12-3 or TRBV12-4 and TRBJ1-5, with D hard to call. The CDR3 runs 13 residues. Trimming pared 5 bases from V and 5 bases from J, leaving 10 bases between. The CDR3 DNA is TGTGCCAGCAGTACCTGGGAGGATCAGCCCCAGCATTTT. Translation: CASSTWEDQPQHF.

J is TRBJ2-1 and V is TRBV4-1, with 9 bases lining up with TRBD2. Per germline, CDR1 MGHRA and CDR2 YSYEKL. The CDR3 has 18 amino acids. Trimming cost V 0 bases and J 2 bases; bases outside gene matches: 8. The CDR3 DNA reads TGCGCCAGCAGCCAAGATGTGAGGCGGGAGGGCCCCTACAATGAGCAGTTCTTC. Translation: CASSQDVRREGPYNEQFF.

This clonotype was counted between two and nine times. CDR3 residues: CASSFLTVGPIEVEKLFF. The CDR3, as DNA: TGTGCCAGCAGTTTCCTAACGGTGGGGCCGATTGAGGTTGAAAAACTGTTTTTT. This rearrangement joins TRBV27 to TRBJ1-4, with D possibly matching TRBD1 (5 bases). The CDR3 is 18 amino acids. In germline, CDR1 is MNHEY, CDR2 SMNVEV (reference sequence). Trimming pared 3 bases from V and 7 bases from J, leaving 24 bases between.

This clonotype was counted between two and nine times. V gene TRBV7-2 combines with J gene TRBJ2-4; D is possibly TRBD1 (5 bases). V shed 7 bases and J shed 0 bases, with 19 bases lying between them. Germline CDR1 reads SGHTA; CDR2 reads FQGNSA. The CDR3 is made up of 17 amino acids. The CDR3 region is CASTLGAGNLAKNIQYF. CDR3 coding DNA: TGTGCCAGCACCCTAGGGGCAGGGAACCTAGCCAAAAACATTCAGTACTTC. The full variable domain, in which reference TRBV7-2 and TRBJ2-4 provide the parts outside the CDR3, is GAGVSQSPSNKVTEKGKDVELRCDPISGHTALYWYRQSLGQGLEFLIYFQGNSAPDKSGLPSDRFSAERTGGSVSTLTIQRTQQEDSAVYLCASTLGAGNLAKNIQYFGAGTRLSVL.

This clonotype was picked up many times. The V and J genes are TRBV5-1 and TRBJ2-2; TRBD1 matches 7 bases. This CDR3 spans 17 amino acids. Trimming removed 2 bases from V and 1 base from J; junction bases left unmatched: 8. CDR1 and CDR2 (germline): SGHRS, YFSETQ. The CDR3, as DNA: TGCGCCAGCAGCTTTAGCTTGGGACAGAGGAACACCGGGGAGCTGTTTTTT. This codes for CASSFSLGQRNTGELFF.